Below are 6 T cell receptor beta chains sequenced from a single sample in a study of blood T cells in healthy people across ages. A sample-barcoded 5' primer and a J-beta primer mix were used in a second PCR of about 7 to 12 cycles. MiXCR, applied by TCRdb to the 5' RACE reads, yields one record per CDR3 protein. The data contain more than 1,000,000 distinct CDR3 sequences, approximately 25% of them singletons. The sample was also reused in another study, on T cells of mothers and their children.

The specimen was blood. These receptors were taken from a girl aged 2 to 10 in good health.

V usage is TRBV29-1 and J usage is TRBJ2-7, with 8 bases identical to TRBD2. CDR3 length equals 13 residues. Germline CDR1 reads SQVTM; CDR2 reads ANQGSEA. V lost 8 bases to trimming and J lost 5 bases; unmatched junction nucleotides: 11. The CDR3 is CSIVSGVNNEQYF. In DNA form, the CDR3 reads TGCAGCATCGTTAGCGGGGTAAACAACGAGCAGTACTTC.

This clonotype was seen a few times. The V and J genes are TRBV9 and TRBJ2-1; 8 bases align to TRBD1. The CDR3 consists of 19 residues. Germline CDR1 and CDR2: SGDLS and YYNGEE. V lost 3 bases, J lost 1 base, and 15 bases stayed unmatched. CDR3 in DNA: TGTGCCAGCAGCGACCCGGGACAGCCCAACAGGGGGTCCTACAATGAGCAGTTCTTC. Encoded protein: CASSDPGQPNRGSYNEQFF.

The chain combines TRBV27 with TRBJ2-7; D remains unclear. V was clipped by 5 bases and J by 1 base, with 12 bases between them. Germline-derived CDR1 and CDR2 are MNHEY and SMNVEV (reference sequence). CDR3 length: 14 amino acids. CDR3 nucleotide sequence: TGTGCCAGCAGTCGCATCGACACTTCCTACGAGCAGTACTTC. Translating it yields CASSRIDTSYEQYF.

There are a few counts of this clonotype. The V call is TRBV7-3, the J call TRBJ2-7; 10 bases map to TRBD1. The CDR3 spans 16 residues. The V gene end was trimmed by 1 base and the J gene end by 3 bases; junction bases not matched to a gene: 6. Germline V gene data show CDR1 as SGHTA and CDR2 as FQGTGA. CDR3 coding DNA: TGTGCCAGCAGCTTAATCGGGACAGGGGCTGACTACGAGCAGTACTTC. This sequence encodes CASSLIGTGADYEQYF.

This clonotype was recorded a few times. V and J are TRBV20-1 and TRBJ1-2; tentatively, D is TRBD1 (5 bases). Germline CDR1 is DFQATT and CDR2 is SNEGSKA (reference sequence). The V end was cut by 3 bases, the J end by 6 bases, with 11 bases between. This CDR3 is built from 12 residues. The CDR3: CSASKGRDGYTF. The CDR3 DNA reads TGCAGTGCTAGTAAGGGGAGGGATGGCTACACCTTC.

The genes are TRBV28 and TRBJ2-5; D unclear. The end of the DNA fits TRBJ2-1 better, so the J call may be wrong. CDR1 and CDR2 (germline): MDHEN, SYDVKM. The CDR3 sequence is 14 residues long. The DNA of the CDR3 is TGTGCCAGCAGTTTATGGGATGGTTTCAGTGAGCAGTTCTTC. Its translation is CASSLWDGFSEQFF.